Shown below are 21 T cell receptor beta chains from a single sample sequenced in a study of metastatic and nonmetastatic thyroid tumors. No treatment of any kind had been given to any patient before thyroid surgery. TCRdb ran MiXCR on the PCR reads. This table has about 33,000 clones, roughly a sixth appearing once. The specimen sequenced was blood. The receptors stem from a male donor with papillary thyroid cancer or a benign thyroid nodule (not recorded which). Some clones in this sample may be carry-over from other donors' samples.

This clone has at least ten counts. The chain uses TRBV5-1 and TRBJ2-1; 8 nucleotides line up with TRBD1. CDR3 size: 16 residues. CDR1 and CDR2 (germline): SGHRS, YFSETQ. V was clipped by 2 bases and J by 4 bases; unmatched bases: 8. CDR3 sequence: CASSLTGGFDYNEQFF. In nucleotides, the CDR3 is TGCGCCAGCAGCTTAACAGGGGGGTTCGATTACAATGAGCAGTTCTTC.

In this sample, this clone turned up many times. The rearrangement links TRBV4-1 to TRBJ1-5, with D hard to call. The length of the CDR3 is 16 residues. The germline V and J ends were trimmed by 1 base and 5 bases, with 15 bases remaining between them. Germline CDR1 MGHRA, CDR2 YSYEKL. The CDR3 coding sequence is TGCGCCAGCAGCCAAGTATCTCAGAGAAGGGATCAGCCCCAGCATTTT. Its translation is CASSQVSQRRDQPQHF.

V usage is TRBV20-1 and J usage is TRBJ1-2; tentative D call: TRBD1 (5 bases). With 5 bases removed from V and 4 bases from J, the gap between germline ends came to 11 bases. From germline, CDR1 is DFQATT and CDR2 SNEGSKA (reference sequence). The CDR3 is made up of 12 amino acids. The CDR3 protein is CSALTGGYGYTF. The CDR3, as DNA: TGCAGTGCTCTTACGGGGGGCTATGGCTACACCTTC.

The sample holds one count of this clone. The chain combines TRBV11-2 with TRBJ2-7; 7 bases agree with TRBD2. Trimming removed 5 bases from V and 0 bases from J; junction bases left unmatched: 4. Germline CDR1 reads SGHAT; CDR2 reads FQNNGV. This CDR3 is built from 14 residues. CDR3 sequence: CASSPPGGSYEQYF. The CDR3 coding sequence is TGTGCCAGCAGCCCTCCGGGAGGCTCCTACGAGCAGTACTTC.

Many counts were recorded for this clone. The chain joins TRBV24-1 to TRBJ2-1, with 14 bases identical to TRBD2. The germline V gene has CDR1 KGHDR and CDR2 SFDVKD. CDR3 length: 18 residues. V lost 4 bases and J lost 0; bases outside the gene matches: 4. This chain's CDR3 is CATSDRGTSGSSYNEQFF. DNA of the CDR3: TGTGCCACCAGTGACCGTGGGACTAGCGGGAGCTCCTACAATGAGCAGTTCTTC.

This clone was recorded at least ten times. The genes are TRBV30 and TRBJ1-4, with D tentatively TRBD1 (5 bases). This CDR3 contains 15 residues. Germline V lookup: CDR1 GTSNPN, CDR2 SVGIG (reference sequence). Trimming removed 1 base at V and 8 bases at J, with 17 bases between. Written as DNA, the CDR3 is TGTGCCTGGAGTGGGGGCCCGCCGTCGAGGGAAAAACTGTTTTTT. Translating gives CAWSGGPPSREKLFF. Based on the CDR3 plus reference TRBV30 and TRBJ1-4, the full variable domain is SQTIHQWPATLVQPVGSPLSLECTVEGTSNPNLYWYRQAAGRGLQLLFYSVGIGQISSEVPQNLSASRPQDRQFILSSKKLLLSDSGFYLCAWSGGPPSREKLFFGSGTQLSVL.

This clone was counted at least ten times. V gene TRBV20-1 combines with J gene TRBJ1-5; the match to TRBD1 covers 9 bases. Germline CDR1 is DFQATT and CDR2 is SNEGSKA (reference sequence). CDR3 length equals 15 residues. V trimming: 3 bases; J trimming: 4 bases; junction bases outside the gene matches: 7. CDR3 protein: CSASGQGRANQPQHF. The DNA for the CDR3 is TGCAGTGCTAGCGGACAGGGGAGGGCAAATCAGCCCCAGCATTTT.

The sample holds many counts of this clone. J is TRBJ1-1 and V is TRBV7-9; D gene uncertain. Germline values: CDR1 SEHNR, CDR2 FQNEAQ (reference sequence). This CDR3 is built from 12 residues. V was shortened by 5 bases and J by 11 bases, with 15 bases between the two germline ends. CDR3 DNA sequence: TGTGCCAGCAGCCTCCCTTTCCAAAAGGCTTTCTTT. Amino acid sequence: CASSLPFQKAFF. Combining the CDR3 with reference TRBV7-9 and TRBJ1-1 gives the whole variable domain DTGVSQNPRHKITKRGQNVTFRCDPISEHNRLYWYRQTLGQGPEFLTYFQNEAQLEKSRLLSDRFSAERPKGSFSTLEIQRTEQGDSAMYLCASSLPFQKAFFGQGTRLTVV.

In its sample, this clone was seen many times. The rearrangement uses TRBV5-1 and TRBJ2-4; 7 positions agree with TRBD1. Germline V lookup: CDR1 SGHRS, CDR2 YFSETQ. CDR3 length: 14 amino acids. V trimming: 0 bases; J trimming: 3 bases; junction bases outside the gene matches: 0. The CDR3 loop reads CASSLDRGKNIQYF. As DNA, the CDR3 is TGCGCCAGCAGCTTGGACAGGGGCAAAAACATTCAGTACTTC.

This clone occurred many times. The chain is built from TRBV11-2 and TRBJ2-2; tentative D call: TRBD2 (6 bases). V lost 10 bases to trimming and J lost 5 bases, with 23 bases between them. This CDR3 is 16 amino acids long. Germline CDR1 reads SGHAT; CDR2 reads FQNNGV. CDR3 DNA sequence: TGTGCCACACCCCCCACTCGGGGGATACGGACCGGGGAGCTGTTTTTT. Amino acids: CATPPTRGIRTGELFF.

This clone was detected many times. The genes are TRBV5-4 and TRBJ1-1, with TRBD1 matching over 7 bases. The germline gives CDR1 SGHNT, CDR2 YYREEE (reference sequence). After removal of 3 bases from V and 1 base from J, the junction contained 3 bases not matched to a gene. The CDR3 contains 14 residues. CDR3 nucleotides: TGTGCCAGCAGCTCATGGACAGGGAACACTGAAGCTTTCTTT. It yields the protein CASSSWTGNTEAFF.

By frequency in the sample, this clone is medium-sized. The rearrangement joins TRBV28 to TRBJ2-2, with D maybe TRBD2 (6 bases). V gave up 3 bases and J gave up 6 bases, with 11 bases separating them. CDR1 is MDHEN, CDR2 SYDVKM, per germline. This CDR3 is 14 amino acids long. CDR3 in amino acids: CASSLGLNPGELFF. In DNA form, the CDR3 reads TGTGCCAGCAGTTTGGGACTCAATCCCGGGGAGCTGTTTTTT.

This clone was recorded many times. V usage is TRBV5-1 and J usage is TRBJ2-1, with TRBD2 identical over 13 bases. This CDR3 is built from 14 residues. The V and J ends lost 4 bases and 8 bases, in that order; junction bases with no gene match: 3. Germline CDR1 is SGHRS and CDR2 is YFSETQ. DNA of the CDR3: TGCGCCAGCAGCATAACTAGCGGGAGGGATGAGCAGTTCTTC. Translation: CASSITSGRDEQFF.

Many counts were recorded for this clone. The gene calls are TRBV7-8 and TRBJ1-1; no definite D call. The CDR3 has 14 residues. V lost 7 bases, J lost 4 bases, and 16 bases lay in between. Looked up from germline, CDR1 is SGHVS and CDR2 is FQNEAQ. The CDR3 nucleotides are TGTGCCAGCATCTCCACGCGCAGGACCACTGAAGCTTTCTTT. Translated, it gives CASISTRRTTEAFF. Looking up the rest from reference TRBV7-8 and TRBJ1-1 gives the full variable domain: GAGVSQSPRYKVAKRGQDVALRCDPISGHVSLFWYQQALGQGPEFLTYFQNEAQLDKSGLPSDRFFAERPEGSVSTLKIQRTQQEDSAVYLCASISTRRTTEAFFGQGTRLTVV.

Ten or more counts support this clone. The rearrangement uses TRBV11-2 and TRBJ2-3; a weak D match, TRBD1 (5 bases). CDR1 is SGHAT and CDR2 is FQNNGV in the germline V gene. This CDR3 is 16 amino acids long. V dropped 5 bases and J dropped 6 bases, with 21 bases sitting between them. The CDR3 region has the DNA TGTGCCAGCAGCACCCCAGGGATGACTTTCACGGATACGCAGTATTTT. It specifies CASSTPGMTFTDTQYF. The full variable domain, completed using reference TRBV11-2 and TRBJ2-3, is EAGVAQSPRYKIIEKRQSVAFWCNPISGHATLYWYQQILGQGPKLLIQFQNNGVVDDSQLPKDRFSAERLKGVDSTLKIQPAKLEDSAVYLCASSTPGMTFTDTQYFGPGTRLTVL.

This clone was recorded many times. This rearrangement joins TRBV20-1 to TRBJ1-5; the D gene is possibly TRBD1 (5 bases). V gave up 3 bases and J gave up 2 bases, with 11 bases separating them. The CDR3 is made up of 14 amino acids. Germline CDR1 DFQATT, CDR2 SNEGSKA (reference sequence). The CDR3 coding sequence is TGCAGTGCTAGCAGGGTGGATGGCAATCAGCCCCAGCATTTT. It translates to CSASRVDGNQPQHF.

This clone was counted at least ten times. The V and J genes are TRBV6-5 and TRBJ1-3; tentatively, D is TRBD1 (6 bases). The CDR3 is 16 residues long. The V gene's germline CDR1 is MNHEY and CDR2 SVGAGI. Trimming stripped 2 bases from V and 0 bases from J, with 11 bases between. CDR3 in DNA: TGTGCCAGCAGTTACGGTGGAGGGGGCTCTGGAAACACCATATATTTT. Residues: CASSYGGGGSGNTIYF.

This clone was recorded many times. The gene calls are TRBV5-1 and TRBJ2-1, with 8 bases fitting TRBD2. Germline-derived CDR1 and CDR2 are SGHRS and YFSETQ. CDR3 length: 15 residues. Losses at the gene ends were 3 bases for V and 1 base for J; bases not matched to a gene: 3. The chain's CDR3 is CASSSGLASYNEQFF. The DNA for the CDR3 is TGCGCCAGCAGCTCTGGACTAGCTTCCTACAATGAGCAGTTCTTC.

Many counts were recorded for this clone. The identical CDR3 is also encoded by other nucleotide sequences in the sample. This chain connects TRBV20-1 to TRBJ2-1; TRBD2 matches at 11 bases. The CDR3 runs to 15 residues. CDR1 DFQATT and CDR2 SNEGSKA come from the germline V gene (reference sequence). Trimming removed 4 bases from V and 8 bases from J; junction bases left unmatched: 10. CDR3 bases: TGCAGTGCTATTGCCCTAGCGGGGGGCCGGGATGAGCAGTTCTTC. It translates to CSAIALAGGRDEQFF.

This clone occurred many times. This rearrangement joins TRBV15 to TRBJ1-4; D is undetermined. Germline lookup yields CDR1 LNHNV and CDR2 YYDKDF (reference sequence). V was shortened by 0 bases and J by 5 bases, with 10 bases between the two germline ends. CDR3 length: 15 amino acids. This CDR3 reads CATSRDVGQNEKLFF. The CDR3 DNA follows: TGTGCCACCAGCAGAGATGTCGGGCAGAATGAAAAACTGTTTTTT. Variable domain in full (rest from reference TRBV15 and TRBJ1-4): DAMVIQNPRYQVTQFGKPVTLSCSQTLNHNVMYWYQQKSSQAPKLLFHYYDKDFNNEADTPDNFQSRRPNTSFCFLDIRSPGLGDTAMYLCATSRDVGQNEKLFFGSGTQLSVL.

This clone was counted many times. The chain has TRBV7-9 and TRBJ2-7, with unresolved D. Per germline, CDR1 SEHNR and CDR2 FQNEAQ (reference sequence). The CDR3 spans 12 residues. V dropped 1 base and J dropped 5 bases, with 6 bases sitting between them. Here the CDR3 reads CASSLVPDEQYF. For the CDR3, the DNA is TGTGCCAGCAGCTTAGTGCCGGACGAGCAGTACTTC.